What follows are 3 T cell receptor beta chains derived from one specimen sequenced in a study of T cells after yellow fever vaccination. Each CDR3 protein is one row after TCRdb ran MiXCR on the 5' RACE reads. This sample has 35,000 to 55,000 distinct CDR3 sequences, with over 5.5% found just once. Sequencing was performed on PBMCs, either bulk or a sorted T-cell subset (CD4+, CD8+, memory, or dextramer-sorted; not recorded which), taken 45 days after the yellow fever booster vaccination. These receptor sequences come from a young man who received the YFV17D yellow fever vaccine.

The CDR3 loop is CSARGTSGRAWEQYF. The CDR3 nucleotides are TGCAGTGCTAGGGGGACTAGCGGGAGGGCCTGGGAGCAGTACTTC. V gene TRBV20-1 combines with J gene TRBJ2-7; 16 positions agree with TRBD2. The CDR3 loop spans 15 amino acids. Losses at the gene ends were 3 bases for V and 7 bases for J; bases not matched to a gene: 6. Per germline, CDR1 DFQATT and CDR2 SNEGSKA (reference sequence).

This clonotype was counted ten times or more. The chain combines TRBV12-3 or TRBV12-4 with TRBJ2-3; D not certain. This CDR3 comprises 14 residues. With 3 bases removed from V and 1 base from J, the gap between germline ends came to 8 bases. CDR3 in amino acids: CASSLAWGTDTQYF. The CDR3 nucleotides are TGTGCCAGCAGTTTGGCCTGGGGCACAGATACGCAGTATTTT.

This clonotype was counted only a few times. The chain has TRBV5-1 and TRBJ2-1; 9 bases line up with TRBD1. This CDR3 is 15 amino acids long. The V and J ends lost 4 bases and 5 bases, in that order; junction bases with no gene match: 7. Germline V gene lookup returns CDR1 SGHRS and CDR2 YFSETQ. The CDR3 sequence is CASSAGTGRHNEQFF. The CDR3 DNA reads as TGCGCCAGCAGCGCCGGGACAGGGCGACACAATGAGCAGTTCTTC. Looking up the rest from reference TRBV5-1 and TRBJ2-1 gives the full variable domain: KAGVTQTPRYLIKTRGQQVTLSCSPISGHRSVSWYQQTPGQGLQFLFEYFSETQRNKGNFPGRFSGRQFSNSRSEMNVSTLELGDSALYLCASSAGTGRHNEQFFGPGTRLTVL.